This T cell receptor beta chain was recorded in a study of T cells in Graves' hyperthyroidism and ophthalmopathy (dated by TCRdb to the late 2010s). Turning to the overall study: Peripheral blood was sampled at the time of initial diagnosis, prior to any treatment. To identify distinguishing TCR V-J signatures, a discovery cohort of around 100 patients was used, comprising 40 to 45 with Graves' ophthalmopathy and about 59 with stable Graves' hyperthyroidism. Whether ophthalmopathy could be predicted prospectively was tested in an independent validation cohort made up of under 20 hyperthyroidism patients plus 17 patients who later progressed to ophthalmopathy. The 90 to 100 discovery patients were randomly divided into training and test sets at a 7:3 ratio. In about six Graves' hyperthyroidism patients, the study also compared T-cell repertoires from thyroid tissue with T-cell repertoires from blood. After sampling, hyperthyroidism patients received methimazole starting at 30 mg daily, and ophthalmopathy patients received high-dose intravenous methylprednisolone. The paper reports TCR Vbeta CDR3 sequencing of 130 to 150 peripheral blood samples: approximately 43 ophthalmopathy, fewer than 80 hyperthyroidism and around 17 progressor patients.

Concerning this clonotype: The target of this receptor is not known. Qualities for individual bases were not recorded, and no much larger clone is one base off.

Graves' hyperthyroidism was defined as stable when no progression to ophthalmopathy occurred over 18 months of follow-up. The hyperthyroidism patients were between 18 and 65 years old and newly diagnosed, with a disease duration of less than 2 months. Any patient with an uncontrolled infection, another autoimmune disease, pregnancy or lactation was excluded. Diagnoses were established on the basis of clinical symptoms, serum thyroxine and TRAb, thyroid ultrasound, and orbital computed tomography. PBMCs were isolated from about 9.2 ml of fresh peripheral blood by Ficoll-Paque density gradient centrifugation. Total RNA was extracted with Trizol reagent, and quality was checked on an Agilent 2100 Bioanalyzer. What the research found in general, with its limitations: In cross-validation, a model built on a 13 V-J signature told ophthalmopathy apart from stable hyperthyroidism with just under 90% sensitivity and roughly 83% specificity, and in testing the same model reached 80%/75%. Most expanded thyroid clonotypes (frequency above 0.001) were also found in blood, which suggests that blood repertoires may mirror thyroid immune responses. No statistical method was used to set the sample size in advance, and investigators knew the group allocation. In validation, the model predicted progression to ophthalmopathy a median of about 6.5 months before onset, with approximately 70% sensitivity and 72.22% specificity.

Trimming removed 3 bases from V and 2 bases from J, leaving 16 bases between the germline ends. Reading the germline V gene (reference sequence) gives CDR1 LNHNV and CDR2 YYDKDF. The CDR3 has 17 amino acids, counting the end cysteine and phenylalanine. The read is trimmed to its CDR3 DNA, 51 bases read in frame from base 1. The TCR beta CDR3 regions were amplified from the RNA transcripts. A first-round RT-PCR of the TCR CDR3 used the HTBI primer set with the Qiagen OneStep RT-PCR kit. Libraries were constructed in a second round of multiplex PCR, after which size selection and purification were carried out. Sequencing of the libraries was done on an Illumina HiSeq2000 using paired-end 100 bp reads. On the authors' methods: SOAPnuke was used to process the raw data, with reads discarded if the reads contained adapters or uncalled bases, had a mean Phred below 15, or lacked an exact constant-primer or identifier match. COPE v1.2.5 was used to merge high-quality paired reads, and clonotypes were defined as unique nucleotide sequences. Clonotypes were aligned to IMGT TRBV, TRBD and TRBJ reference segments using MiTCR v1.1. The analysis included only V-J combinations with a frequency above 0.0001, which together covered more than 98% of the repertoires. A TCS score was defined as the ratio between F50 (clonal expansion) and ExV (chaos), using BLOSUM62-based TCRdist between CDR3 peptides within each V-J. Welch's t-statistics and random forest reduced 514 V-J features to around 14, which were used in a naive Bayes classifier (R e1071). In-frame beta chains were kept once TCRdb had trimmed the public reads at Q25 with fastp and called clones with MiXCR. Identical CDR3 proteins give one entry, which carries the most common genes and DNA. TCRdb assigned the V and J calls; the authors' analysis was not used. This sample has about 590,000 distinct CDR3 sequences in its table, and about 15% of those were observed once. The ten largest make up under 7.5% of the sample.

Sequenced material: blood. The chain employs TRBV15 and TRBJ2-2, with TRBD2 perhaps the D gene, on 5 matching bases. The TCR was taken from a woman aged 25 to 39 with Graves' hyperthyroidism. The DNA sequence follows: TGTGCCACCAGCAGTCCTAGCCCCGCTGTTAACACCGGGGAGCTGTTTTTT. Its translation is CATSSPSPAVNTGELFF.